This T cell receptor (beta chain) was sequenced for a study of T cell clones after liver transplantation. Across the whole study: Liver transplant recipients had immunosuppression withdrawal attempted within 2 years. Standard immunosuppression, with no induction, continued until 12-24 months after transplant. Draws occurred before transplant, before withdrawal, and after complete or failed withdrawal. Third-party-reactive TCRbeta sequences from pre-transplant mixed lymphocyte reactions served as antigen-independent comparators.

This clone has just a few counts. The CDR3 is made up of 9 amino acids. Deletions cut 9 bases from V and 4 bases from J, with 5 bases between. TCRdb keeps only in-frame clones here, not all; method: immunoSEQ multiplex PCR. The table has some 59,000 clones, 60% to 75% seen once. The J gene is TRBJ2-7, the V gene TRBV5-3; no clear D gene. TRBV5-3 belongs to the ORF category, with a function that is uncertain. The sequence was collected from a human patient who received a liver transplant. Part of the T cell pool may stem from the graft donor. The sample consisted of CD4+ T cells from blood, taken at the 22-month timepoint. The CDR3 loop reads CATRYEQYF. DNA of the CDR3: TGTGCCACTCGGTACGAGCAGTACTTC.